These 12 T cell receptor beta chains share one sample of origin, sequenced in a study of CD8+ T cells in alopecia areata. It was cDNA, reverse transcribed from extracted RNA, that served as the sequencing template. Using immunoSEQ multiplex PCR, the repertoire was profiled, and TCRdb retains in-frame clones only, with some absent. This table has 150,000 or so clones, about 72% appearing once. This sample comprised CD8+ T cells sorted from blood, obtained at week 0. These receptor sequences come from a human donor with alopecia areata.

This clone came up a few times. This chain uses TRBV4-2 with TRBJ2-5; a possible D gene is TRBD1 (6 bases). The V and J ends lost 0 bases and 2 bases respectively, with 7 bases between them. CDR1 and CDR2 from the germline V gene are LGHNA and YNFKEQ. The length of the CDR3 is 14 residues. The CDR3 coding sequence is TGTGCCAGCAGCCAAGAGGACAGTCAAGAGACCCAGTACTTC. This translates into CASSQEDSQETQYF.

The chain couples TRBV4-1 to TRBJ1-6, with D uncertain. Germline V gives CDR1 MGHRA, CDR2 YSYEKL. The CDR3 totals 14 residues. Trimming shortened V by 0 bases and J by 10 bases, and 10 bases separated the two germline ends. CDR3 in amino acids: CASSQDPPTSPLHF. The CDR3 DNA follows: TGCGCCAGCAGCCAAGATCCGCCAACATCACCCCTCCACTTT.

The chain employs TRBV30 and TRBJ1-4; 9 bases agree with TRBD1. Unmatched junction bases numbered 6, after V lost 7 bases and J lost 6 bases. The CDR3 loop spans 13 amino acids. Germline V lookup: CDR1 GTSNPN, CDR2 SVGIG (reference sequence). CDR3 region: CALGWTGDEKLFF. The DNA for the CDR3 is TGTGCCTTGGGGTGGACAGGGGATGAAAAACTGTTTTTT.

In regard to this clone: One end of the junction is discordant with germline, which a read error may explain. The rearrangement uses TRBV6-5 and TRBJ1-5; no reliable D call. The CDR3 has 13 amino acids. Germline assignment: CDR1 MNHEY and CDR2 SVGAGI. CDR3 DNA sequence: TGCGCCAGCACACAAGGAAGCAATCAGCCCCAGCATTTT. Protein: CASTQGSNQPQHF.

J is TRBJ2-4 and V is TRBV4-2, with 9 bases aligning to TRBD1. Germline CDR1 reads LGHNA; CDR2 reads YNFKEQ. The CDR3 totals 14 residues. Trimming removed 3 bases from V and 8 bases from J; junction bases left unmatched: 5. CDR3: CASSQGTGLDIQYF. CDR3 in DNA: TGTGCCAGCAGCCAGGGGACAGGGCTAGACATTCAGTACTTC.

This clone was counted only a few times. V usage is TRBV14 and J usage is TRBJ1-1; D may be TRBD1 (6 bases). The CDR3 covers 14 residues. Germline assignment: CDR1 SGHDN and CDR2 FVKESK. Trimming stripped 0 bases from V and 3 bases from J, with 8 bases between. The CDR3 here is CASSQEAGDTEAFF. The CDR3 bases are TGTGCCAGCAGCCAAGAGGCAGGGGACACTGAAGCTTTCTTT.

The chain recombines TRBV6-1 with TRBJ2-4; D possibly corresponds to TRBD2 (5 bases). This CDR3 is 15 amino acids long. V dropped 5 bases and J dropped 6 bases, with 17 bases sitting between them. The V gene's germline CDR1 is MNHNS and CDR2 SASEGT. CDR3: CASSPDRTGRNIQYF. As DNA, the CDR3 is TGTGCCAGCAGTCCCGATCGGACGGGGAGAAACATTCAGTACTTC.

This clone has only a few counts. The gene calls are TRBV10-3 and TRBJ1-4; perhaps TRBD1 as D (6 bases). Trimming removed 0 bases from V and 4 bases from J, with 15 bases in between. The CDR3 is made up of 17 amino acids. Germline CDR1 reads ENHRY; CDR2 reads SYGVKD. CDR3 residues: CAISESGQGVSNEKLFF. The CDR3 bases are TGTGCCATCAGTGAGTCGGGACAAGGAGTTAGTAATGAAAAACTGTTTTTT.

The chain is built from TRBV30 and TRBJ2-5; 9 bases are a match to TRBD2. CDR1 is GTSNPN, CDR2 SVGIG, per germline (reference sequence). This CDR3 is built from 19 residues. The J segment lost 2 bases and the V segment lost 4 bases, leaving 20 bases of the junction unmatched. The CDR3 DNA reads TGTGCCTGGAACTTTCCCAGGGTAGCGATTAGCGGGGGACAAGAGACCCAGTACTTC. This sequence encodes CAWNFPRVAISGGQETQYF.

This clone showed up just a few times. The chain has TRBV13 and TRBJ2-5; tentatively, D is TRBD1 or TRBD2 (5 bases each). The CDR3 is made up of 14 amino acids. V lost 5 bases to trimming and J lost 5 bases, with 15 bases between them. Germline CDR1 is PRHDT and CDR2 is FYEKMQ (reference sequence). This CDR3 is CASSQTGGLETQYF. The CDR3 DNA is TGTGCCAGCAGCCAGACTGGGGGATTGGAGACCCAGTACTTC.

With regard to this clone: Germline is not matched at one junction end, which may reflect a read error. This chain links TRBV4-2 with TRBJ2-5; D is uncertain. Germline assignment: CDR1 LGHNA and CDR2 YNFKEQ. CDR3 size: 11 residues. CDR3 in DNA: TGTGCCAGCAGCCAAGACGGGCAGACGCACTTC. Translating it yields CASSQDGQTHF.

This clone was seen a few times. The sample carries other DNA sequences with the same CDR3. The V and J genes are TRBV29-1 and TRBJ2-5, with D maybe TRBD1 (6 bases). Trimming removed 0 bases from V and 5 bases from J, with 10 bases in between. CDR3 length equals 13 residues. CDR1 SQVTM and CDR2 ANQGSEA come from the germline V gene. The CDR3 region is CSVEDRGWETQYF. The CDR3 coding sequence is TGCAGCGTTGAAGACAGGGGCTGGGAGACCCAGTACTTC.